The 20 T cell receptor beta chains listed next were all sequenced from one sample in a study of cytomegalovirus exposure and HLA in healthy donors. The data were produced by immunoSEQ multiplex PCR, yet TCRdb's version contains in-frame clones alone and is incomplete. The repertoire holds about 140,000 clones, with 82% as singletons. Sequenced: PBMCs. These receptors came from a man younger than 40 in good health and CMV-seropositive.

This sequence joins TRBV6-5 and TRBJ2-7, with 11 bases identical to TRBD1. The junction had 2 bases not matched to a gene; V was cut back by 4 bases and J by 3 bases. CDR1 MNHEY and CDR2 SVGAGI come from the germline V gene. This CDR3 comprises 14 residues. DNA for the CDR3: TGTGCCAGCAGTTTGGGACAGGGGGTCTACGAGCAGTACTTC. This sequence encodes CASSLGQGVYEQYF.

The V call is TRBV5-4, the J call TRBJ1-4; TRBD1 matches 8 bases. This CDR3 spans 17 amino acids. V was pared by 1 base and J by 3 bases, with 8 bases of the junction left unmatched. Germline CDR1 reads SGHNT; CDR2 reads YYREEE (reference sequence). Here the CDR3 DNA reads TGTGCCAGCAGCTTGTATCAGGGGGCTGGAGCTAATGAAAAACTGTTTTTT. Its translation: CASSLYQGAGANEKLFF.

The V and J genes are TRBV11-3 and TRBJ2-3; 7 bases are shared with TRBD2. The ends lost 1 base at V and 1 base at J; junction bases unmatched: 2. The germline V gene encodes CDR1 SGHNT and CDR2 YENEEA. The CDR3 is 15 residues long. The CDR3 coding sequence is TGTGCCAGCAGCTTAGTTGCGGGAGGCACAGATACGCAGTATTTT. It is translated as CASSLVAGGTDTQYF.

V and J are TRBV6-1 and TRBJ2-1; 10 positions match TRBD2. The CDR3 contains 16 residues. Germline CDR1 MNHNS, CDR2 SASEGT. Germline trimming cut 1 base from V and 4 bases from J; bases unmatched to any gene: 4. Here the CDR3 reads CASSEGASGSYNEQFF. CDR3 nucleotide sequence: TGTGCCAGCAGTGAAGGGGCTAGCGGGAGTTACAATGAGCAGTTCTTC.

This rearrangement joins TRBV19 to TRBJ2-7; a possible D gene is TRBD2 (5 bases). Germline lookup yields CDR1 LNHDA and CDR2 SQIVND (reference sequence). V was shortened by 6 bases and J by 0 bases, with 12 bases between the two germline ends. This CDR3 is 14 amino acids long. CDR3 protein: CASRRTGSSYEQYF. The DNA of the CDR3 is TGTGCCAGTAGAAGGACGGGGAGCTCCTACGAGCAGTACTTC.

This chain uses TRBV6-5 with TRBJ2-7; 7 nucleotides align to TRBD1. The CDR3 is 15 residues long. Germline CDR1 and CDR2: MNHEY and SVGAGI. Trimming at V came to 7 bases and at J to 4 bases, leaving 13 bases not matched to a gene. CDR3 in amino acids: CASISLGTESYEQYF. The CDR3 nucleotides are TGTGCCAGCATTTCACTCGGGACAGAATCATACGAGCAGTACTTC.

V gene TRBV10-2 combines with J gene TRBJ2-1; a weak D match, TRBD1 (6 bases). The CDR3 extends over 15 amino acids. V gave up 3 bases and J gave up 7 bases, with 16 bases separating them. Germline loops: CDR1 WSHSY, CDR2 SAAADI. CDR3 sequence reads: CASSEFRTVGNEQFF. CDR3 nucleotides: TGCGCCAGCAGTGAATTTCGGACAGTCGGAAATGAGCAGTTCTTC.

V is TRBV11-2 and J is TRBJ1-1; D call uncertain. The V gene lost 0 bases and the J gene lost 8 bases, with 13 bases spanning the gap. Germline CDR1 is SGHAT and CDR2 is FQNNGV. CDR3 size: 14 residues. CDR3 residues: CASSLEGRYSEAFF. The CDR3 bases are TGTGCCAGCAGCTTAGAGGGCAGGTACTCCGAAGCTTTCTTT. Variable domain in full (rest from reference TRBV11-2 and TRBJ1-1): EAGVAQSPRYKIIEKRQSVAFWCNPISGHATLYWYQQILGQGPKLLIQFQNNGVVDDSQLPKDRFSAERLKGVDSTLKIQPAKLEDSAVYLCASSLEGRYSEAFFGQGTRLTVV.

The chain has TRBV27 and TRBJ2-2; 9 bases line up with TRBD2. There are 15 residues in the CDR3. J was trimmed by 7 bases and V by 6 bases; bases with no gene match: 9. Germline V CDR1 and CDR2: MNHEY, SMNVEV (reference sequence). The CDR3 DNA reads TGTGCCAGCAGATTAGCGGGAGCCTCCCACGGGGAGCTGTTTTTT. Translation gives CASRLAGASHGELFF.

This clone was seen a handful of times. The chain recombines TRBV10-3 with TRBJ2-3; 8 nucleotides agree with TRBD2. Germline lookup yields CDR1 ENHRY and CDR2 SYGVKD. The V segment lost 2 bases and the J segment 1 base; nucleotides outside the gene matches: 5. The CDR3 runs to 16 residues. The CDR3 sequence: CAISEEGTRGTDTQYF. CDR3 DNA sequence: TGTGCCATCAGTGAGGAGGGGACTAGGGGCACAGATACGCAGTATTTT.

CDR3 nucleotide sequence: TGTGCCAGTAGTATAAGTCGGGGACAGGGTTACGAGCAGTACTTC. Protein product: CASSISRGQGYEQYF. The chain is built from TRBV19 and TRBJ2-7, with 9 bases lining up with TRBD1. In germline, CDR1 is LNHDA, CDR2 SQIVND (reference sequence). V trimming: 2 bases; J trimming: 4 bases; junction bases outside the gene matches: 6. The CDR3 spans 15 residues.

The chain has TRBV11-2 and TRBJ2-7; the match to TRBD2 covers 7 bases. Germline V gene lookup returns CDR1 SGHAT and CDR2 FQNNGV. CDR3 size: 16 residues. The V segment lost 2 bases and the J segment 1 base; nucleotides outside the gene matches: 8. This CDR3 reads CASSLKNGGKSYEQYF. The CDR3, as DNA: TGTGCCAGCAGCTTAAAGAACGGGGGGAAATCCTACGAGCAGTACTTC.

The rearrangement uses TRBV6-6 and TRBJ1-1, with D perhaps TRBD1 (5 bases). V lost 2 bases, J lost 1 base, and 11 bases lay in between. In germline, CDR1 is MNHNY, CDR2 SVGAGI (reference sequence). The CDR3 loop spans 15 amino acids. CDR3 DNA: TGTGCCAGCAGTTACAGGGGCCTCAGGAACACTGAAGCTTTCTTT. Protein: CASSYRGLRNTEAFF.

The chain carries TRBV18 and TRBJ1-6; 7 bases agree with TRBD1. The CDR3 has 13 amino acids. The trim removed 6 bases at V and 9 bases at J, leaving 5 bases unmatched. The germline V gene encodes CDR1 KGHSH and CDR2 LQKENI. CDR3 nucleotide sequence: TGTGCCAGCTCTGACAGGGACGCTTCACCCCTCCACTTT. The encoded protein is CASSDRDASPLHF.

The DNA of the CDR3 is TGCGCCAGCAGCTTGGCGGCAGGGTCGTTCACTGAAGCTTTCTTT. Translation: CASSLAAGSFTEAFF. The V gene is TRBV5-1, the J gene TRBJ1-1; a weak D match, TRBD1 (5 bases). This CDR3 region has 15 residues. Trimming stripped 0 bases from V and 4 bases from J, with 13 bases between. CDR1 and CDR2 from the germline V gene are SGHRS and YFSETQ. Together with reference TRBV5-1 and TRBJ1-1, the CDR3 gives the full variable domain: KAGVTQTPRYLIKTRGQQVTLSCSPISGHRSVSWYQQTPGQGLQFLFEYFSETQRNKGNFPGRFSGRQFSNSRSEMNVSTLELGDSALYLCASSLAAGSFTEAFFGQGTRLTVV.

The chain combines TRBV5-1 with TRBJ2-5, with D maybe TRBD1 (5 bases). The V end was cut by 4 bases, the J end by 4 bases, with 8 bases between. This CDR3 has 12 residues. The germline V gene encodes CDR1 SGHRS and CDR2 YFSETQ. The CDR3 is CASSAQGETQYF. DNA for the CDR3: TGCGCCAGCAGCGCCCAGGGAGAGACCCAGTACTTC.

This clone was seen just once. The chain has TRBV19 and TRBJ2-1; a weak D match, TRBD2 (6 bases). The CDR3 extends over 13 amino acids. Germline V CDR1 and CDR2: LNHDA, SQIVND (reference sequence). The V and J ends lost 7 bases and 7 bases respectively, with 14 bases between them. The CDR3 loop is CASNPGLPNEQFF. Written as DNA, the CDR3 is TGTGCCAGTAATCCGGGACTCCCAAATGAGCAGTTCTTC.

This clone was seen just once. The chain combines TRBV19 with TRBJ1-5; tentatively, D is TRBD1 (5 bases). This CDR3 contains 14 residues. With 3 bases removed from V and 1 base from J, the gap between germline ends came to 7 bases. The V gene's germline CDR1 is LNHDA and CDR2 SQIVND (reference sequence). CDR3 protein: CASSIGGSNQPQHF. CDR3 bases: TGTGCCAGTAGTATCGGGGGGAGCAATCAGCCCCAGCATTTT.

For the CDR3, the DNA is TGTGCCAGCAGCCAGGGGGTAGGGGCTGAAGCTTTCTTT. This translates into CASSQGVGAEAFF. J is TRBJ1-1 and V is TRBV7-6; 7 nucleotides align to TRBD1. V trimming: 5 bases; J trimming: 6 bases; junction bases outside the gene matches: 6. The germline gives CDR1 SGHVS, CDR2 FNYEAQ. This CDR3 is built from 13 residues.

The chain is built from TRBV2 and TRBJ1-1, with D perhaps matching TRBD1 (5 bases). Germline CDR1 and CDR2: SNHLY and FYNNEI. V lost 6 bases and J 0 bases, leaving 8 bases between the germline ends. The CDR3 extends over 13 amino acids. The CDR3 DNA reads as TGTGCCAGCAGGGGGCGACTGAACACTGAAGCTTTCTTT. This translates into CASRGRLNTEAFF.